The source of this T cell receptor (beta chain) is a study of chemoradiotherapy in HPV16-positive cancers. Data came from immunoSEQ multiplex PCR; TCRdb stores just in-frame clones and leaves some out. Here the sample spans around 8,000 clones, around 64% being singletons. This TCR derives from a human donor with HPV-associated anogenital cancer. This sample was obtained from a patient who underwent chemoradiotherapy.

In DNA, the CDR3 is TGTGCCAGCAGCTTTGAGGACAGCCCAAATCAGCCCCAGCATTTT. Translated, it gives CASSFEDSPNQPQHF. The chain joins TRBV7-9 to TRBJ1-5; D possibly corresponds to TRBD1 (6 bases). The germline CDR1 and CDR2 sequences are SEHNR and FQNEAQ (reference sequence). Trimming took 3 bases from V and 4 from J, leaving 13 bases between them. The length of the CDR3 is 15 residues.